One sample yielded the 11 T cell receptor beta chains listed below, sequenced in a study of T-cell reconstitution after alpha-beta-depleted transplantation in children. Preparation of the TCRbeta library was carried out with unique molecular identifiers. TCRdb re-derived calls from the PCR reads in MiXCR, one entry per CDR3 protein. The data contain about 510,000 distinct CDR3 sequences, about 10% of them singletons. The sample in question was PBMCs, mostly from graft donor cells, obtained 180 days after TCRalphabeta/CD19-depleted stem cell transplant. The receptors stem from a female patient aged 2-9 years who had a stem cell transplant for aplastic anemia, so the T cells may come from the graft donor.

In its sample, this clonotype was seen a few times. The chain combines TRBV5-5 with TRBJ1-3; D is undetermined. Trimming removed 2 bases from V and 4 bases from J, with 10 bases in between. Germline lookup yields CDR1 SGHKS and CDR2 YYEKEE (reference sequence). The CDR3 sequence is 14 residues long. Written as DNA, the CDR3 is TGTGCCAGCAGCTTCGGATTTTTGGGAAACACCATATATTTT. Amino acid sequence: CASSFGFLGNTIYF.

The chain is built from TRBV18 and TRBJ2-7; the D gene is possibly TRBD1 (7 bases). This CDR3 has 15 residues. The germline V and J ends were trimmed by 3 bases and 2 bases, with 14 bases remaining between them. Germline lookup yields CDR1 KGHSH and CDR2 LQKENI. The CDR3 loop is CASSPKTGTAYEQYF. CDR3 nucleotides: TGTGCCAGCTCACCGAAGACAGGGACTGCCTACGAGCAGTACTTC.

This clonotype was picked up a small number of times. The chain uses TRBV28 and TRBJ1-1; D remains ambiguous. The CDR3 is made up of 18 amino acids. V shed 6 bases and J shed 5 bases, with 28 bases lying between them. Germline CDR1 and CDR2: MDHEN and SYDVKM. The CDR3 spells CASSPGFGRRAGRTEAFF. In nucleotides, the CDR3 is TGTGCCAGCAGCCCCGGCTTTGGCCGGCGGGCTGGTAGGACTGAAGCTTTCTTT.

The V gene is TRBV5-1, the J gene TRBJ1-4; a possible D gene is TRBD1 (6 bases). CDR1 and CDR2 from the germline V gene are SGHRS and YFSETQ. The CDR3 has 14 amino acids. V was shortened by 0 bases and J by 8 bases, with 11 bases between the two germline ends. For the CDR3, the DNA is TGCGCCAGCAGCTTGGCGGGGGCCCAGGAAAAACTGTTTTTT. Its translation is CASSLAGAQEKLFF.

This clonotype was seen at least ten times. V usage is TRBV3-1 and J usage is TRBJ2-1; 10 positions agree with TRBD2. With V trimmed by 5 bases and J by 7 bases, 2 bases remained unmatched. CDR1 is LGHDT and CDR2 is YNNKEL in the germline V gene (reference sequence). The CDR3 totals 13 residues. The CDR3 sequence: CASSSSGGNEQFF. In nucleotides, the CDR3 is TGTGCCAGCAGCTCTAGCGGGGGAAATGAGCAGTTCTTC.

Worth noting for this clonotype: This may arise from a read error, as a much more abundant clone is one base away. The chain couples TRBV18 to TRBJ1-4; 7 nucleotides match TRBD1. CDR1 and CDR2 from the germline V gene are KGHSH and LQKENI. After removal of 4 bases from V and 10 bases from J, the junction contained 12 bases not matched to a gene. The CDR3 sequence is 15 residues long. DNA of the CDR3: TGTGCCAGCTCACTACCAGGACAGGCTGGAGTAAAACTGTTTTTT. Translating gives CASSLPGQAGVKLFF.

This clonotype showed up just a few times. The gene calls are TRBV20-1 and TRBJ1-3; D is unclear. There are 13 residues in the CDR3. CDR1 and CDR2 (germline): DFQATT, SNEGSKA (reference sequence). The V end lost 1 base, the J end lost 1 base, and 5 bases lay between the germline ends. CDR3 nucleotides: TGCAGTGCTAGAGGACCTTCTGGAAACACCATATATTTT. It yields the protein CSARGPSGNTIYF.

This clonotype was detected ten times or more. The chain couples TRBV12-3 or TRBV12-4 to TRBJ1-4; D not resolved. The CDR3 totals 13 residues. Trimming removed 6 bases at V and 8 bases at J, with 13 bases between. The CDR3 DNA reads TGTGCCAGCAGCCTAGGTCCGGGGGAAAAACTGTTTTTT. Amino acids: CASSLGPGEKLFF.

This rearrangement joins TRBV7-2 to TRBJ1-6; possible D gene TRBD1, 5 bases. With 5 bases removed from V and 4 bases from J, the gap between germline ends came to 12 bases. The length of the CDR3 is 15 residues. Germline lookup yields CDR1 SGHTA and CDR2 FQGNSA. The CDR3: CASSRRVGYNSPLHF. CDR3 bases: TGTGCCAGCAGCCGCAGGGTTGGTTATAATTCACCCCTCCACTTT.

The chain employs TRBV19 and TRBJ2-7; 10 bases line up with TRBD2. The V and J ends lost 9 bases and 3 bases, in that order; junction bases with no gene match: 5. The CDR3 has 13 amino acids. In germline, CDR1 is LNHDA, CDR2 SQIVND (reference sequence). The DNA for the CDR3 is TGTGCCAGAGACGGACTAGCGGTCTACGAGCAGTACGTC. Protein product: CARDGLAVYEQYV.

This clonotype occurred a few times. V gene TRBV20-1 combines with J gene TRBJ2-5, with D possibly called TRBD1 or TRBD2 (5 bases each). Trimming stripped 2 bases from V and 4 bases from J, with 11 bases between. This CDR3 comprises 13 residues. Germline CDR1 DFQATT, CDR2 SNEGSKA (reference sequence). Here the CDR3 DNA reads TGCAGTGCTAGATACGTGAGGGGAGAGACCCAGTACTTC. This codes for CSARYVRGETQYF.